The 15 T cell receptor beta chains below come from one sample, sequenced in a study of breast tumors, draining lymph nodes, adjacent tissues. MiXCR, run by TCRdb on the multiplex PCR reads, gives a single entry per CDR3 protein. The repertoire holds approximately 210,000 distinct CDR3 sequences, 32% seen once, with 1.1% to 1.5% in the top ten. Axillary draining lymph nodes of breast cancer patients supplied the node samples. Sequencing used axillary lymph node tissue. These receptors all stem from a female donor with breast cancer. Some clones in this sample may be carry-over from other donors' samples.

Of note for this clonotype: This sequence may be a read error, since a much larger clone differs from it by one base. The CDR3 bases are TGTGCCAGCAGCCAAGGGCTCGATCGCGGGGAGCCGTTTTTT. Residues: CASSQGLDRGEPFF. The chain links TRBV3-2 to TRBJ2-2. TRBV3-2 is noted as a pseudogene. The CDR3 runs to 14 residues.

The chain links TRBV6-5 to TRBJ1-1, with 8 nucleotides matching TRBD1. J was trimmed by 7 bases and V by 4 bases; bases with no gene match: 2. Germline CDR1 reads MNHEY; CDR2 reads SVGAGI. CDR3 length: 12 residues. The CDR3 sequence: CASSFGQGEAFF. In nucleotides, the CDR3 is TGTGCCAGCAGTTTCGGACAGGGTGAAGCTTTCTTT.

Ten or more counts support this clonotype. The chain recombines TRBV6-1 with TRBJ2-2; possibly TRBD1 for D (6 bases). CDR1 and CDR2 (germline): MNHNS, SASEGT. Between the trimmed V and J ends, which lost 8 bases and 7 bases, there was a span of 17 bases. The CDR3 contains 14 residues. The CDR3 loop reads CASGRQAGGGELFF. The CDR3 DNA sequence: TGTGCCAGCGGAAGACAGGCCGGTGGCGGGGAGCTGTTTTTT.

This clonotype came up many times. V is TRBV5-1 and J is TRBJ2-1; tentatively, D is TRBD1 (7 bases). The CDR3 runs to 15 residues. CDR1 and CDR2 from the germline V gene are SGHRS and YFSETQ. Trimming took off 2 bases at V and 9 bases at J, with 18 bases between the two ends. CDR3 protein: CASSFDGGGRGEQFF. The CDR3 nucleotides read TGCGCCAGCAGCTTTGACGGAGGGGGCAGGGGTGAGCAGTTCTTC.

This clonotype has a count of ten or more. CDR3 loop: CASRSGLAGGTDTQYF. DNA for the CDR3: TGCGCCAGCAGATCGGGACTAGCGGGAGGTACAGATACGCAGTATTTT. This rearrangement joins TRBV5-1 to TRBJ2-3, with 15 bases that match TRBD2. CDR3 length: 16 residues. With V trimmed by 5 bases and J by 3 bases, 4 bases remained unmatched. CDR1 and CDR2 from the germline V gene are SGHRS and YFSETQ.

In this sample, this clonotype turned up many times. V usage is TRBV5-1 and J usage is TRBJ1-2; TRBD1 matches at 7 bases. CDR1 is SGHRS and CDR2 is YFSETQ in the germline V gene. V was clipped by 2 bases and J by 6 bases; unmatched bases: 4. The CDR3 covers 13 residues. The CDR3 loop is CASSLGGGDGYTF. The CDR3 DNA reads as TGCGCCAGCAGCTTAGGGGGCGGAGATGGCTACACCTTC.

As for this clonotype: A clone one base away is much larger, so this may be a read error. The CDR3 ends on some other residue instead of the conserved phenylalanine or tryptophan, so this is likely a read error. The CDR3 nucleotides read TGTGCCAGCAGCGTTCCGGGGAACTATGGCTACACCTCC. Its protein product is CASSVPGNYGYTS. The chain joins TRBV9 to TRBJ1-2; D call uncertain. Trimming pared 2 bases from V and 2 bases from J, leaving 7 bases between. The CDR3 loop spans 13 amino acids. The germline V gene has CDR1 SGDLS and CDR2 YYNGEE.

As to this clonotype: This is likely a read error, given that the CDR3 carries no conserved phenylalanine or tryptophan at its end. The CDR3 is CSARDLAGAEAFL. CDR3 bases: TGCAGTGCTAGAGATCTTGCAGGGGCTGAAGCTTTCCTT. The chain is built from TRBV20-1 and TRBJ1-1; D is possibly TRBD1 (6 bases). This CDR3 has 13 residues. V dropped 0 bases and J dropped 6 bases, with 11 bases sitting between them. CDR1 and CDR2 from the germline V gene are DFQATT and SNEGSKA (reference sequence).

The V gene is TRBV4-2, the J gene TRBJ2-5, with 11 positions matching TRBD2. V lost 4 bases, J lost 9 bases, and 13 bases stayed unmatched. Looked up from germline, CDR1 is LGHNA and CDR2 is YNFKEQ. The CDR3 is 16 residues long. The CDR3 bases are TGTGCCAGCAGCCCTTCACTAGCGGGAGCGCGAGCGGCCCAGTACTTC. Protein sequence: CASSPSLAGARAAQYF.

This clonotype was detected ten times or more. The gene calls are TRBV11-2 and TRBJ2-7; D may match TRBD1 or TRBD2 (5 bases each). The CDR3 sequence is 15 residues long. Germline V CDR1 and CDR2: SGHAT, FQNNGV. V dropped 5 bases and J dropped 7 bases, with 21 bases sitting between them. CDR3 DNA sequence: TGTGCCAGCAGCCCGGGATTAGGACACACAGGAGAGCAGTACTTC. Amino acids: CASSPGLGHTGEQYF.

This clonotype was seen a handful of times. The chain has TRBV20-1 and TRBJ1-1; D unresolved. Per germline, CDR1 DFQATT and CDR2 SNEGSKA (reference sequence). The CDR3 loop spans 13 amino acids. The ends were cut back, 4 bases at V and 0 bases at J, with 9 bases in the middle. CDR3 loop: CSANKRLNTEAFF. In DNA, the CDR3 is TGCAGTGCTAATAAGAGACTGAACACTGAAGCTTTCTTT.

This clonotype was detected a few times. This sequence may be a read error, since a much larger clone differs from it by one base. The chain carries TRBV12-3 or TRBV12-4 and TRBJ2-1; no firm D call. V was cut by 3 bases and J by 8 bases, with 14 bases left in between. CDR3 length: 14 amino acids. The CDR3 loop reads CASSFVGLQYEQFF. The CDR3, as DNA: TGTGCCAGCAGTTTCGTAGGGTTGCAGTATGAGCAGTTCTTC.

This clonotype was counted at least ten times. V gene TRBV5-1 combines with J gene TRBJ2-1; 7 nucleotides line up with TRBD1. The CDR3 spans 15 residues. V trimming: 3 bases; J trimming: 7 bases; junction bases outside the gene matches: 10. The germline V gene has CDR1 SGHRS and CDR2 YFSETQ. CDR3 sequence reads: CASSYGQERKNEQFF. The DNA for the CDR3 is TGCGCCAGCAGCTACGGACAGGAAAGAAAAAATGAGCAGTTCTTC.

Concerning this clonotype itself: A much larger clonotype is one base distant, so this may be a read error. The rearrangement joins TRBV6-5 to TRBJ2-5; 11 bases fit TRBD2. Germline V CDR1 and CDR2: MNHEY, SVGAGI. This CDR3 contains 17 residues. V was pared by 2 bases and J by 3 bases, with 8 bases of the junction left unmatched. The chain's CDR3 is CASSYPWSSGREETQYF. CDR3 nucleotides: TGTGCCAGCAGTTACCCGTGGAGTAGCGGGAGGGAAGAGACCCAGTACTTC.

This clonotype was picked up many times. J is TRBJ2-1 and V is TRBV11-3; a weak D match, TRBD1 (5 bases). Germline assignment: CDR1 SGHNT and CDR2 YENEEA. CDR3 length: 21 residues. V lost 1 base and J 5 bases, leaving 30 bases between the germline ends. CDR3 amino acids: CASSLGPDSKRASFHHNEQFF. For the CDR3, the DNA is TGTGCCAGCAGCTTAGGCCCAGACAGCAAACGGGCCTCATTCCACCACAATGAGCAGTTCTTC.